Below, one T cell receptor beta chain is given with its context. Its antigen is not known. A junction end diverges from the germline sequence, so it may reflect a read error. The data were taken from a study of T-cell reconstitution after alpha-beta-depleted transplantation in children. General study findings and limits: Expanded clones from the graft, numbering several hundred, reportedly supplied alpha-beta T cells about two months after transplant. The study traced high day-60 TCRbeta diversity in some patients to surviving recipient T cells and thymic progenitors. At the one-year point after transplant, T-cell counts and TCRbeta diversity were found to come mostly from T cells that had been newly produced.

Per germline, CDR1 SGHRS and CDR2 YFSETQ. The length of the CDR3 is 15 residues. Unique molecular identifiers were built into the TCRbeta library. TCRdb fed the PCR reads into MiXCR, producing one record per CDR3 protein. The sample lists about 870,000 distinct CDR3 sequences; approximately 15% were seen once. The chain has TRBV5-1 and TRBJ2-2, with unresolved D. The specimen was PBMCs, mostly from graft donor cells, collected 360 days after TCRalphabeta/CD19-depleted stem cell transplant. This clonotype was obtained from a male patient younger than 18 who had a stem cell transplant for acute lymphoblastic leukemia, so the T cells may come from the graft donor. The CDR3, as DNA: TGCGCCAGCAGCTCCGAAGGATGGAACACCAGGGAGCTGTTTTTT. It encodes CASSSEGWNTRELFF.